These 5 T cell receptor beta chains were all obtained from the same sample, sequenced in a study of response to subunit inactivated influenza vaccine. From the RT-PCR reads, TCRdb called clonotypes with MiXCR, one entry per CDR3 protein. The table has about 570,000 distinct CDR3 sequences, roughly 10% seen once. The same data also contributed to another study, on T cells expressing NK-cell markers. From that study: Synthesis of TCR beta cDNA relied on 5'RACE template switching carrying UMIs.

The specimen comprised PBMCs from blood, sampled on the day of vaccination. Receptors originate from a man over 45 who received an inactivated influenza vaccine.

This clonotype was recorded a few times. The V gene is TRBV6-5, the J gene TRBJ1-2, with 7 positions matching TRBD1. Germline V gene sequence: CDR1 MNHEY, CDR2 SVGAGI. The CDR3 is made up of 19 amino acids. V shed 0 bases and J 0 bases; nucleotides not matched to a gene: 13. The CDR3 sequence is CASSYSLTLGTATNYGYTF. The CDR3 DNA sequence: TGTGCCAGCAGTTACTCGTTAACCCTCGGGACAGCCACTAACTATGGCTACACCTTC.

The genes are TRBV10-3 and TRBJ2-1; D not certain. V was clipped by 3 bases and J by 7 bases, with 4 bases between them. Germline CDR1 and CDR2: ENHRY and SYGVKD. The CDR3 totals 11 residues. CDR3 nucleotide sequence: TGTGCCATCAGTGACCAAAATGAGCAGTTCTTC. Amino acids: CAISDQNEQFF.

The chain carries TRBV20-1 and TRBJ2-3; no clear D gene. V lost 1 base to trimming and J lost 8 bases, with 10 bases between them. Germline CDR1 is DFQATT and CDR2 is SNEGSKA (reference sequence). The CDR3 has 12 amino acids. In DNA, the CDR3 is TGCAGTGCTAGAGCGCTACAACGTACGCAGTATTTT. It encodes CSARALQRTQYF.

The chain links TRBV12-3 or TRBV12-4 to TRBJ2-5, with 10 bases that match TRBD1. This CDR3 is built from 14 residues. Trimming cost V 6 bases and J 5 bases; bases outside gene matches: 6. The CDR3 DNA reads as TGTGCCAGCAGATTGACAGGGGGCGCGGAGACCCAGTACTTC. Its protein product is CASRLTGGAETQYF.

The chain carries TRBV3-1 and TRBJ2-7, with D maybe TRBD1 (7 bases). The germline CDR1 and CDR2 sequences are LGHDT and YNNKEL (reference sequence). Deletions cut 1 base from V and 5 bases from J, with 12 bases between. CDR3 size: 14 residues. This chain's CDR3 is CASSQGGGGNEQYF. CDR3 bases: TGTGCCAGCAGCCAAGGAGGGGGCGGGAACGAGCAGTACTTC.